The clone carrying this T cell receptor (beta chain) shows up as medium-sized by frequency. Its antigen is not known. Researchers sorted 300,000 cells of each CD8+ T cell subset in triplicate. Each TRB cDNA library was prepared by 5' RACE (with UMI labels). TCRdb re-called the 5' RACE reads and gives one entry per CDR3 protein, without DNA. The table lists about 62,000 distinct CDR3 sequences, with about 4.6% in the top ten. These data come from a study of CXCR3-negative and CXCR3-positive naive CD8 T cells. Study-wide points: Because surface CD5 did not distinguish the naive subsets, TCR strength was inferred from TRB CDR3 properties.

The clonotype comes from a human donor in good health. Some clones in this sample may be carry-over from other donors' samples. Sequencing was performed on naive CXCR3- CD8+ T cells from blood. Subset given: CD45RO-CCR7+CD27+CD95- naive CD8+ T cells lacking CXCR3 (TNR3-).

CDR3 loop: CASSLGLTNYEQYF. The chain is built from TRBV12-3 or TRBV12-4 and TRBJ2-7. This CDR3 region has 14 residues.